This T cell receptor beta chain was recovered during a study of post-analysis software for immune sequencing data. General study points: Included in a set of 5 or 6 TRBV segments more frequent in patients than controls were TRBV5-6, TRBV5-1 and TRBV20-1. Strong co-clustering by F measure was seen for same-batch samples. For normalized Chao1 diversity, multiple sclerosis patients scored significantly lower than controls did.

Libraries were made from TCR beta cDNA, and they carried unique molecular identifiers. Researchers reported roughly 510,000 cDNA molecules coming from approximately 1 to 10 million T cells. TCRdb re-called the PCR reads with MiXCR, one entry per CDR3 protein. There are approximately 440,000 distinct CDR3 sequences in the sample; over 35% occur only once, and about 12% lies in the top ten. Turning to this clonotype: Its target is not known.

V gave up 5 bases and J gave up 8 bases; unmatched junction bases: 6. Germline CDR1 SEHNR, CDR2 FQNEAQ (reference sequence). The CDR3 runs 13 residues. This TCR was sampled from a girl aged 10 to 17 with multiple sclerosis. The chain joins TRBV7-9 to TRBJ1-2; 9 bases agree with TRBD1. The specimen was blood. CDR3 coding DNA: TGTGCCAGCAGCCCCTGGACAGGGGTGGGCTACACCTTC. Translating gives CASSPWTGVGYTF.